This T cell receptor (beta chain) is drawn from a study of T cells in Graves' hyperthyroidism and ophthalmopathy. Broader study findings: Ophthalmopathy was separated from stable hyperthyroidism by a 13 V-J model.

Of note for this clonotype: Antigen unknown. This may come from a read error, since a much larger clone is one base off.

The study excluded patients with uncontrolled infection, other autoimmune disease, pregnancy or lactation. Diagnoses were made from clinical symptoms, serum measures (thyroxine and TRAb), thyroid ultrasound and orbital computed tomography. TCR beta CDR3 sequences were amplified from RNA transcripts. When the TCR CDR3 underwent first-round RT-PCR, the HTBI primer set was used. TCRdb reprocessed the multiplex PCR reads via MiXCR and lists one record per CDR3 protein. The table lists some 510,000 distinct CDR3 sequences, 40% to 55% of them singletons. The source of this sequence is a woman aged 18-29 years with Graves' hyperthyroidism. Sequences were obtained from peripheral blood or thyroid tissue (not recorded which).

In DNA, the CDR3 is TGTGCCATCAGTGGAGCGTTGGCGGGAGAAGCGGAGACCCAGTACTTC. As protein: CAISGALAGEAETQYF. The chain is built from TRBV10-3 and TRBJ2-5; TRBD2 agrees at 7 bases. The J segment lost 5 bases and the V segment lost 4 bases, leaving 13 bases of the junction unmatched. Germline lookup yields CDR1 ENHRY and CDR2 SYGVKD. The CDR3 extends over 16 amino acids.